This T cell receptor (beta chain) was recovered during a study of human T cells and chemical hapten exposure. The wider study: Patients, a majority of them female, were diagnosed with alopecia areata, totalis or universalis.

The germline V and J ends were trimmed by 7 bases and 5 bases, with 12 bases remaining between them. Germline-derived CDR1 and CDR2 are MDHEN and SYDVKM. CDR3 length equals 13 residues. This clonotype occurred a few times. TCRdb re-called the RACE reads with MiXCR, one entry per CDR3 protein. The sample carries 350,000 or so distinct CDR3 sequences, approximately 6.9% recorded once. Time point defined: patch test 1, 2 weeks after DPC sensitization. Treatment meaning: therapeutic diphenylcyclopropenone sensitization with weekly scalp DPC. This sample comprised whole blood, obtained in connection with sensitization to the hapten diphenylcyclopropenone (DPC). J is TRBJ1-5 and V is TRBV28, with D perhaps TRBD1 (5 bases). The source is a woman between 18 and 29 years old with alopecia areata. Some clones in this sample may be carry-over from other donors' samples. The DNA of the CDR3 is TGTGCCAGCAATTCAGGGACTTATCAGCCCCAGCATTTT. Protein sequence: CASNSGTYQPQHF.